The present T cell receptor (beta chain) was sequenced within a study of blood T cell repertoires in COVID-19. Germline lookup yields CDR1 SGHRS and CDR2 YFSETQ. CDR3 length: 15 residues. V was clipped by 0 bases and J by 8 bases, with 12 bases between them. Only a few counts were recorded for this clone. Clones were read by immunoSEQ multiplex PCR, and TCRdb kept only the in-frame ones, dropping some. The table records roughly 190,000 clones, around 89% of them present only once. The V gene is TRBV5-1, the J gene TRBJ1-6; no definite D call. This TCR derives from a human donor in a cohort sampled during active COVID-19. The sample comprised peripheral blood. CDR3 sequence: CASSLAGGIYSPLHF. The DNA of the CDR3 is TGCGCCAGCAGCTTGGCCGGCGGGATCTATTCACCCCTCCACTTT.